This T cell receptor (beta chain) derives from a study of OX40 agonist ivuxolimab in advanced cancers. Turning to the study itself: Age averaged around 58 years (range 23 to 79), and roughly 80% were male. One hepatocellular carcinoma and a couple of cutaneous melanoma patients partially responded.

There are 13 residues in the CDR3. Germline loops: CDR1 SGHTS, CDR2 YDEGEE. The V gene lost 8 bases and the J gene lost 11 bases, with 22 bases spanning the gap. Some clones are missing from TCRdb's copy, which holds only in-frame ones; the method was immunoSEQ multiplex PCR. The table has under 20,000 clones, around 90% seen once; the top ten hold 49%. Sequences were derived from CD4+ or CD8+ T cells sorted from blood, sampled in a trial of the OX40 agonist ivuxolimab. The TCR originated in an adult with an advanced solid tumor such as melanoma, head and neck, liver or kidney cancer. The rearrangement uses TRBV5-8 and TRBJ2-5, with TRBD2 as a possible D gene (6 bases). The CDR3 nucleotides read TGTGCCAGTCTGGAGGAGGGGATGGGGGAGCAGTACTTC. It yields the protein CASLEEGMGEQYF.